The next 9 T cell receptor beta chains were all read from a single sample in a study of beta chain features in type 1 diabetes (dated by TCRdb to 2016 to 2018). The library was produced with the immunoSEQ multiplex PCR assay. All of the isolated RNA was reverse transcribed with the High Capacity cDNA Reverse Transcription Kit, so expressed TCRB transcripts were sequenced. Here the immuneACCESS table is served through TCRdb, limited to in-frame sequences with V and J called. Missing clones are a known gap in these copies; in checked studies unresolved V genes cover under half, and the rest lacks a known reason. In this sample the table shows 600,000 or so clones, about an eighth of which occur a single time. Of the sample, 0.035% to 0.04% falls within the top ten clones. Here is what the overall study found, with its caveats: A moderate but significant shortening of TCRB CDR3 length was observed in type 1 diabetes patients in all four CD4+ subsets.

For these TCRs, the target antigens are not known. The specimen was naive CD4+ T cells from blood. The cell subset or site label for this specimen denotes: true naive CD4+ T cells. The origin of the receptors is a young man with type 1 diabetes.

This clone was detected a few times. V gene TRBV27 combines with J gene TRBJ1-1; 7 bases agree with TRBD1. The V and J ends lost 8 bases and 1 base, in that order; junction bases with no gene match: 4. In germline, CDR1 is MNHEY, CDR2 SMNVEV (reference sequence). The CDR3 length is 13 residues. CDR3 loop: CASRGTANTEAFF. Here the CDR3 DNA reads TGTGCCAGCCGCGGGACAGCGAACACTGAAGCTTTCTTT.

This clone occurred a few times. This CDR3 is also generated by other DNA sequences in the sample. The chain is built from TRBV7-9 and TRBJ1-3; no reliable D call. Per the germline V gene, CDR1 is SEHNR and CDR2 is FQNEAQ (reference sequence). Trimming removed 3 bases from V and 0 bases from J, with 9 bases in between. This CDR3 has 15 residues. The CDR3 sequence is CASSLGTVSGNTIYF. The CDR3 DNA reads TGTGCCAGCAGCTTGGGAACAGTCTCTGGAAACACCATATATTTT.

This clone came up a few times. The chain employs TRBV4-3 and TRBJ1-2; D is perhaps TRBD1 (5 bases). Germline V lookup: CDR1 LGHNA, CDR2 YSLEER. The CDR3 is made up of 15 amino acids. V lost 0 bases to trimming and J lost 0 bases, with 8 bases between them. The CDR3 region has the DNA TGCGCCAGCAGCCAAGATTGGGACGCTAACTATGGCTACACCTTC. Residues: CASSQDWDANYGYTF.

The chain carries TRBV4-3 and TRBJ1-5; a weak D match, TRBD1 (5 bases). The germline V and J ends were trimmed by 1 base and 2 bases, with 9 bases remaining between them. The CDR3 spans 15 residues. Germline V gene lookup returns CDR1 LGHNA and CDR2 YSLEER. CDR3 coding DNA: TGCGCCAGCAGCCAAGGGTGGGGGGGCAATCAGCCCCAGCATTTT. It encodes CASSQGWGGNQPQHF.

This clone was counted between two and nine times. The V and J genes are TRBV6-5 and TRBJ2-1; tentative D call: TRBD2 (5 bases). Trimming cost V 8 bases and J 0 bases, with 11 bases left between them. Germline loops: CDR1 MNHEY, CDR2 SVGAGI. This CDR3 spans 14 amino acids. CDR3 bases: TGTGCCAGCCGACTCCTAGCCTCCTACAATGAGCAGTTCTTC. Protein sequence: CASRLLASYNEQFF.

V gene TRBV7-9 combines with J gene TRBJ2-5; 11 nucleotides align to TRBD2. Germline V gene data show CDR1 as SEHNR and CDR2 as FQNEAQ (reference sequence). Trimming cost V 3 bases and J 5 bases; bases outside gene matches: 11. This CDR3 comprises 17 residues. For the CDR3, the DNA is TGTGCCAGCAGCTTTGGGACTAGCGGTTGGCGGCGGGAGACCCAGTACTTC. This encodes CASSFGTSGWRRETQYF. The full variable domain, rest sourced from reference TRBV7-9 and TRBJ2-5, is DTGVSQNPRHKITKRGQNVTFRCDPISEHNRLYWYRQTLGQGPEFLTYFQNEAQLEKSRLLSDRFSAERPKGSFSTLEIQRTEQGDSAMYLCASSFGTSGWRRETQYFGPGTRLLVL.

This clone appeared a few times. The chain combines TRBV29-1 with TRBJ2-5, with 9 bases matching TRBD1. V lost 6 bases to trimming and J lost 1 base; unmatched junction nucleotides: 12. The CDR3 sequence is 16 residues long. Germline V gene data show CDR1 as SQVTM and CDR2 as ANQGSEA. CDR3 in amino acids: CSVLGTGKGLQETQYF. The CDR3 coding sequence is TGCAGCGTCCTCGGGACAGGGAAGGGGCTCCAAGAGACCCAGTACTTC. The full variable domain, in which reference TRBV29-1 and TRBJ2-5 provide the parts outside the CDR3, is SAVISQKPSRDICQRGTSLTIQCQVDSQVTMMFWYRQQPGQSLTLIATANQGSEATYESGFVIDKFPISRPNLTFSTLTVSNMSPEDSSIYLCSVLGTGKGLQETQYFGPGTRLLVL.

V and J are TRBV5-4 and TRBJ1-1, with D maybe TRBD1 (5 bases). The CDR3 is made up of 13 amino acids. Germline CDR1 and CDR2: SGHNT and YYREEE (reference sequence). The germline V and J ends were trimmed by 2 bases and 8 bases, with 13 bases remaining between them. The CDR3 coding sequence is TGTGCCAGCAGCTTAATCGGGGGTGAGGAAGCTTTCTTT. It codes for CASSLIGGEEAFF.

In this sample, this clone turned up a few times. The chain has TRBV15 and TRBJ2-3; 11 bases agree with TRBD1. Germline values: CDR1 LNHNV, CDR2 YYDKDF (reference sequence). The junction had 12 bases not matched to a gene; V was cut back by 3 bases and J by 4 bases. The CDR3 runs to 18 residues. The CDR3 DNA reads TGTGCCACCAGCAGGGACAGGGGGCGGATTGGCGTCTCAGATACGCAGTATTTT. Encoded protein: CATSRDRGRIGVSDTQYF.